The sequence of this TCR beta chain was determined in a study of cytomegalovirus exposure and HLA in healthy donors. General study results and limits: Association of 16,951 TCR beta sequences with HLA alleles was found at 0.05 false discovery rate in a later analysis.

Both 60 Vbeta primers and 13 Jbeta primers went into the PCR. Only in-frame clones appear in the TCRdb table, and some are missing; sequencing was by immunoSEQ multiplex PCR. Of 200,000 or so clones in the sample, less than 85% are singletons; the top ten hold around 0.63%. This clone was observed a single time. Antigen: not known. The CDR3 covers 16 residues. The V and J ends lost 6 bases and 2 bases, in that order; junction bases with no gene match: 8. The germline CDR1 and CDR2 sequences are SGDLS and YYNGEE. This sequence was found in a man aged 18 to 30 in good health and CMV-seronegative. Sequenced material: PBMCs. The chain recombines TRBV9 with TRBJ2-5, with 12 nucleotides matching TRBD2. The CDR3 DNA reads TGTGCCAGCAACCGTTTTGGGACTAGCGGGCAAGAGACCCAGTACTTC. The encoded protein is CASNRFGTSGQETQYF.